This T cell receptor (beta chain) was identified during a study of cytomegalovirus exposure and HLA in healthy donors. Turning to the study itself: Sequencing of roughly 180 million T cells in an earlier analysis found some 100 million unique TCR beta sequences.

The CDR3 is 14 residues long. Germline V gene lookup returns CDR1 MNHEY and CDR2 SMNVEV (reference sequence). V was pared by 5 bases and J by 8 bases, with 16 bases between. Researchers ran the PCR with 60 Vbeta and 13 Jbeta primers. Produced via immunoSEQ multiplex PCR; TCRdb's table is partial and in-frame only. The sample holds some 200,000 clones; around 64% are singletons and the top ten take about 3%. Despite likely unrecorded immune exposures, the donors were nominally healthy at the time of sampling. Study conclusions and caveats: Among the CMV-associated chains, a few were confirmed in vitro as specific for CMV antigens. Researchers counted 164 TCR beta chains as cytomegalovirus-associated.

In this sample, this clone turned up once. What it binds is unknown. The sample consisted of PBMCs. The clonotype was recovered from a man aged 35-49 years in good health and CMV-seropositive. J is TRBJ1-5 and V is TRBV27; possibly TRBD1 for D (5 bases). The CDR3 here is CASSPRGDSEPQHF. CDR3 DNA sequence: TGTGCCAGCAGTCCCCGGGGGGACTCGGAGCCCCAGCATTTT.